The rows below give T cell receptor beta chains drawn from one sample of a study of OX40 agonist ivuxolimab in advanced cancers. TCRdb's copy holds only in-frame clones and misses some; the assay was immunoSEQ multiplex PCR. The sample holds about 70,000 clones, just over 85% seen once. The sample in question was CD4+ or CD8+ T cells sorted from blood, obtained in a trial of the OX40 agonist ivuxolimab. These receptors were obtained from an adult with an advanced solid tumor such as melanoma, head and neck, liver or kidney cancer. CDR3s include the opening cysteine and the closing phenylalanine or tryptophan. The D gene is left open where the match is weak.

cdr3_aa v_call d_call cdr3_length
CAISTGTRGYEQYF TRBV10-3 NA 14
CASSLSGRDEQFF TRBV7-7 TRBD2 13
CSVVQRESTDTQYF TRBV29-1 TRBD2 14
CASSLRTAATNEKLFF TRBV5-6 NA 16
CVSSPRPTYEQYF TRBV7-2 NA 13
CSVEGGRRQETQYF TRBV29-1 NA 14
CASSLFQADTQYF TRBV7-3 NA 13
CASSPDPTPAYEQYF TRBV5-4 NA 15
CASSDHLATDTQYF TRBV9 NA 14
CASVPREDHNEQFF TRBV2 TRBD2 14
CAISESAGKWYEQYF TRBV10-3 NA 15
CASSRDRVGLSSTDTQYF TRBV7-2 TRBD1 18
CASSVDREAEAFF TRBV2 TRBD1 13
CASSLEGRDEAFF TRBV5-1 NA 13
CASSGDRMNTEAFF TRBV19 TRBD1 14
CASRGGATQYF TRBV5-1 NA 11
CASSPSGQGSYGYTF TRBV11-2 TRBD1 15
CASSPGAQGANNEQFF TRBV18 TRBD1 16
CASTEETATNEKLFF TRBV6-1 NA 15
CASSLGGREGNQPQHF TRBV11-3 NA 16
CASSARTGASDEQYF TRBV7-6 TRBD1 15
CASSFLPVVQDEQYF TRBV7-9 NA 15
CASSRTGTGLNSPLHF TRBV5-5 TRBD1 16
CASSPGRQKGTEAFF TRBV5-6 NA 15
CASSLGLTESQHF TRBV11-2 NA 13
CASSQDRAIGNTIYF TRBV4-3 NA 15
CASSLVSETQYF TRBV7-2 NA 12
CASSLDPSGGTQYF TRBV28 TRBD2 14
CASRDRGTQPQHF TRBV6-1 TRBD1 13
CASSLIPGLNTGELFF TRBV11-1 NA 16
CASSLVGTGRMNTEAFF TRBV11-2 NA 17
CASSWRGEQYF TRBV19 NA 11
CASSLVLAGPYEQYF TRBV7-8 TRBD2 15
CASREGLAGADTQYF TRBV4-1 TRBD2 15
CAGLWQSSYNEQFF TRBV30 NA 14
CASSALALRTDTQYF TRBV2 NA 15
CASRADGNTGELFF TRBV6-4 NA 14
CASSEQGNSPLHF TRBV2 NA 13
CSVVKTYEQFF TRBV29-1 NA 11
CASCNRVTYEQYF TRBV7-2 NA 13
CASSYSGQGHTDTQYF TRBV6-6 TRBD1 16
CASSLDYGYTF TRBV7-2 NA 11
CASSAGGNFDYEQYF TRBV6-6 TRBD2 15
CATRKGLNQPQHF TRBV15 NA 13
CASSSTPGERDTQYF TRBV19 NA 15
CATSSGRTSTYEQYF TRBV15 NA 15
CASSLSGGHNEQFF TRBV7-3 NA 14
CASSSTAVGAAGGKNIQYF TRBV5-1 TRBD2 19
CASGSPDRGGSTDTQYF TRBV12-5 TRBD1 17
CASSKGPLAGGAYTQYF TRBV13 TRBD2 17
CASSGQGFNEQYF TRBV7-9 TRBD1 13
CATSRDQAGANVLTF TRBV15 NA 15
CASSQLTGGVYEQYF TRBV4-1 TRBD1 15